One sample yielded the 24 T cell receptor beta chains listed below, sequenced in a study of tumor-infiltrating lymphocytes in glioblastoma multiforme. TCR beta libraries were built from RNA through three nested multiplex PCR rounds using modified ARM-PCR. TCRdb re-called the multiplex PCR reads through MiXCR, storing one row per CDR3 protein. The repertoire holds about 18,000 distinct CDR3 sequences, with about two thirds as singletons. The specimen was peripheral blood. The receptors originated from a male donor with glioblastoma.

Worth noting for this clonotype: At one end the junction does not follow the germline gene, possibly because of a read error. V gene TRBV11-3 combines with J gene TRBJ2-5; D possibly corresponds to TRBD2 (6 bases). The CDR3 spans 13 residues. Germline V lookup: CDR1 SGHNT, CDR2 YENEEA. CDR3 nucleotide sequence: TGTGTCAGCAGCAAACGACTAGAAGGGACCCAGTACTTC. Amino acid sequence: CVSSKRLEGTQYF.

V is TRBV6-6 and J is TRBJ2-7, with a possible D match to TRBD2 (6 bases). The CDR3 has 16 residues. Germline V gene lookup returns CDR1 MNHNY and CDR2 SVGAGI (reference sequence). The V and J ends lost 1 base and 0 bases respectively, with 13 bases between them. Here the CDR3 DNA reads TGTGCCAGCAGTTACTACGGTCTAGCGCTCTCCTACGAGCAGTACTTC. It translates to CASSYYGLALSYEQYF.

This clonotype was observed a single time. Relative to the germline gene, one junction end is altered; a read error may explain this. This chain joins TRBV7-2 and TRBJ1-2; D not certain. In germline, CDR1 is SGHTA, CDR2 FQGNSA. The length of the CDR3 is 13 residues. CDR3 nucleotide sequence: TGTGCCAACAGCCAAAACAGCGGCTATGGCTACACCTTC. It specifies CANSQNSGYGYTF.

Details on this clonotype: The junction departs from germline at one end; a sequencing error may be responsible. The rearrangement links TRBV29-1 to TRBJ2-7, with TRBD1 identical over 11 bases. The CDR3 is 14 amino acids. Germline lookup yields CDR1 SQVTM and CDR2 ANQGSEA. CDR3 loop: CSVELRDRGYERYF. CDR3 nucleotides: TGCAGCGTCGAACTCCGGGACAGGGGGTACGAGCGGTACTTC.

Ten or more counts support this clonotype. The genes are TRBV29-1 and TRBJ1-1; 8 bases are shared with TRBD1. Losses at the gene ends were 6 bases for V and 6 bases for J; bases not matched to a gene: 6. This CDR3 comprises 12 residues. CDR1 and CDR2 from the germline V gene are SQVTM and ANQGSEA. CDR3 nucleotides: TGCAGCGTGAGACAGGGGACCCCTGAAGCTTTCTTT. Protein: CSVRQGTPEAFF.

Worth noting for this clonotype: The junction shows a germline mismatch at one end, possibly a read error. CDR3 amino acids: CATSIPTAQNTEASF. CDR3 bases: TGTGCCACCAGCATCCCGACAGCGCAGAACACTGAAGCTTCCTTT. V gene TRBV28 combines with J gene TRBJ1-1; TRBD1 is a possible D gene (5 bases). The CDR3 sequence is 15 residues long. CDR1 and CDR2 from the germline V gene are MDHEN and SYDVKM.

Remarks on this clonotype: Relative to the germline gene, one junction end is altered; a read error may explain this. V and J are TRBV10-2 and TRBJ2-1; 13 bases match TRBD2. The length of the CDR3 is 14 residues. Germline V CDR1 and CDR2: WSHSY, SAAADI. The CDR3 region is CVSSWTSGGNEQFF. CDR3 sequence (DNA): TGCGTCAGCAGTTGGACTAGCGGGGGCAATGAGCAGTTCTTC.

This clonotype was recorded at least ten times. The rearrangement joins TRBV30 to TRBJ2-3; 12 bases agree with TRBD2. The CDR3 runs 13 residues. Germline assignment: CDR1 GTSNPN and CDR2 SVGIG (reference sequence). J lost 7 bases, V lost 3 bases, and 2 bases had no gene match. The CDR3 DNA is TGTGCCTGGAGGACTAGCGGGAGTAATACGCAGTATTTT. Residues: CAWRTSGSNTQYF.

The V gene is TRBV20-1, the J gene TRBJ1-5; D is unresolved. The CDR3 sequence is 11 residues long. The V gene's germline CDR1 is DFQATT and CDR2 SNEGSKA (reference sequence). V lost 5 bases and J lost 11, with 13 bases in between. The CDR3 nucleotides read TGCAGTGCTCCATTGGTCGGGTCCCAGCATTTT. Protein: CSAPLVGSQHF.

The rearrangement uses TRBV11-2 and TRBJ2-1; no definite D call. Between the trimmed V and J ends, which lost 7 bases and 12 bases, there was a span of 19 bases. The CDR3 length is 13 residues. Germline V gene sequence: CDR1 SGHAT, CDR2 FQNNGV. CDR3 bases: TGTGCCAGCAACTCTGTGAGGTACAACGGGCAGTTCTTC. This encodes CASNSVRYNGQFF.

To note about this clonotype: Being one base from a much bigger clone, this may be a read error. The V gene is TRBV7-9, the J gene TRBJ2-7; D is perhaps TRBD1 (5 bases). CDR1 and CDR2 (germline): SEHNR, FQNEAQ (reference sequence). The CDR3 loop spans 14 amino acids. CDR3 amino acids: CASGLEDNSYEQYF. DNA of the CDR3: TGTGCCAGCGGCTTAGAGGACAATAGCTACGAGCAGTACTTC.

Regarding this clonotype: A much larger clone is a single base away; this may be a read error. The rearrangement joins TRBV11-2 to TRBJ2-1, with D maybe TRBD2 (5 bases). The germline gives CDR1 SGHAT, CDR2 FQNNGV. This CDR3 is 16 amino acids long. The CDR3 sequence is CASSLMTGSSYTEQFF. The CDR3, as DNA: TGTGCCAGCAGCTTAATGACTGGGAGCTCCTACACTGAGCAGTTCTTC.

Details on this clonotype: A read error may account for a junction end that differs from germline. The chain combines TRBV29-1 with TRBJ2-3; TRBD2 might be the D (5 bases). This CDR3 is built from 13 residues. Germline V lookup: CDR1 SQVTM, CDR2 ANQGSEA. CDR3 nucleotides: TGTAGCGACGACTCCCCGGATGGGGATACGCAGTATTTT. Translation gives CSDDSPDGDTQYF.

There are a few counts of this clonotype. The chain employs TRBV5-1 and TRBJ2-1, with D perhaps TRBD2 (5 bases). Trimming cost V 4 bases and J 4 bases, with 12 bases left between them. There are 14 residues in the CDR3. The germline gives CDR1 SGHRS, CDR2 YFSETQ. CDR3 sequence (DNA): TGCGCCAGCAGCGAGGGCGGACCTTACAATGAGCAGTTCTTC. Protein product: CASSEGGPYNEQFF.

A remark on this clonotype: The conserved phenylalanine or tryptophan normally closing the CDR3 is absent here, so this likely arose from a read error. The chain recombines TRBV29-1 with TRBJ1-1; D unclear. The ends were cut back, 5 bases at V and 5 bases at J, with 15 bases in the middle. Germline V gives CDR1 SQVTM, CDR2 ANQGSEA. The CDR3 is made up of 13 amino acids. This CDR3 is CSVPSTPLTEAFL. The CDR3 coding sequence is TGCAGCGTTCCCTCAACACCGTTAACTGAAGCTTTCCTT.

The chain recombines TRBV20-1 with TRBJ2-7; TRBD1 is a possible D gene (5 bases). The CDR3 extends over 13 amino acids. Trimming removed 4 bases from V and 2 bases from J, with 12 bases in between. The germline gives CDR1 DFQATT, CDR2 SNEGSKA (reference sequence). CDR3 in amino acids: CSAKSLGPYEQYF. DNA for the CDR3: TGCAGTGCTAAGAGTCTGGGGCCCTACGAGCAGTACTTC.

A remark on this clonotype: One end of the junction varies from germline; a read error may be responsible. The genes are TRBV12-3 or TRBV12-4 and TRBJ2-1, with D unclear. The CDR3 totals 11 residues. The chain's CDR3 is CANSPFNEQFF. The CDR3 region has the DNA TGTGCCAACAGTCCCTTCAATGAGCAGTTCTTC.

This clonotype has more than one count but fewer than ten. The junction shows a germline mismatch at one end, possibly a read error. The V call is TRBV4-3, the J call TRBJ2-5; D gene ambiguous. The V gene's germline CDR1 is LGHNA and CDR2 YSLEER. The CDR3 is 14 amino acids. CDR3 sequence: CASSQVLEAETQYF. CDR3 sequence (DNA): TGCGCCAGCAGCCAAGTGCTCGAGGCAGAGACCCAGTACTTT.

This rearrangement joins TRBV30 to TRBJ2-3; D not certain. The CDR3 runs 17 residues. The V end was cut by 4 bases, the J end by 3 bases, with 23 bases between. The V gene's germline CDR1 is GTSNPN and CDR2 SVGIG (reference sequence). CDR3 sequence reads: CAWNGILRAVGTDTQYF. CDR3 sequence (DNA): TGTGCCTGGAATGGAATACTCCGGGCCGTCGGGACAGATACGCAGTATTTT.

This chain connects TRBV11-1 to TRBJ2-1, with TRBD1 as a possible D gene (5 bases). Germline V lookup: CDR1 SGHAT, CDR2 FQDESV (reference sequence). The V and J ends lost 4 bases and 3 bases respectively, with 7 bases between them. The length of the CDR3 is 13 residues. CDR3 residues: CASSSDSYNEQFF. CDR3 nucleotides: TGTGCCAGCAGCTCAGACAGCTACAATGAGCAGTTCTTC.

The chain uses TRBV5-4 and TRBJ2-1; possibly TRBD1 for D (6 bases). The V end was cut by 2 bases, the J end by 8 bases, with 8 bases between. The CDR3 covers 12 residues. Germline CDR1 is SGHNT and CDR2 is YYREEE (reference sequence). CDR3: CASSFPGDEQFF. Here the CDR3 DNA reads TGTGCCAGCAGCTTCCCAGGGGATGAGCAGTTCTTC.

As to this clonotype: The junction and the germline gene differ at one end; a read error may be behind it. The V call is TRBV4-1, the J call TRBJ2-1; D uncertain. CDR1 and CDR2 (germline): MGHRA, YSYEKL. The CDR3 extends over 12 amino acids. The CDR3 loop reads CASSQDRVEQFF. CDR3 coding DNA: TGCGCTAGCAGCCAAGATAGGGTTGAGCAGTTCTTC.

A remark on this clonotype: In this CDR3 the conserved last residue, phenylalanine or tryptophan, is missing, so a read error is likely. The chain couples TRBV29-1 to TRBJ2-1; D perhaps matches TRBD1 (6 bases). CDR1 and CDR2 (germline): SQVTM, ANQGSEA. V dropped 4 bases and J dropped 4 bases, with 17 bases sitting between them. The CDR3 spans 15 residues. The CDR3 DNA reads TGCAGCGTTGGGCTTGTTGGGGGCTCATACAATGAGCAGTTCTCC. This sequence encodes CSVGLVGGSYNEQFS.

The chain joins TRBV6-1 to TRBJ2-3; no clear D gene. CDR1 and CDR2 (germline): MNHNS, SASEGT. V lost 2 bases and J 7 bases, leaving 10 bases between the germline ends. This CDR3 has 13 amino acids. The CDR3 spells CASSEYRLHTQYF. CDR3 in DNA: TGTGCCAGCAGTGAATACCGCCTCCATACGCAGTATTTT.